Reported below is one T cell receptor (beta chain). It was with random hexamers that roughly 0.5 to 1 ug RNA was reverse transcribed. TCRdb redid the calling of the immunoSEQ multiplex PCR reads with MiXCR, one entry per CDR3 protein. The sample carries 200,000 to 300,000 distinct CDR3 sequences, just over 90% recorded once. This sample is drawn from a study of CD8 T cells in Susac syndrome. TEMRA cells were FACS-enriched, while CD8+ and CD4+ T cells were negatively isolated. With 5 bases removed from V and 7 bases from J, the gap between germline ends came to 23 bases. CDR3 length equals 16 residues. Germline CDR1 reads SEHNR; CDR2 reads FQNEAQ (reference sequence).

The TCR originated in a human donor with multiple sclerosis. The sequencing input was CD4+ T cells from PBMCs. The chain employs TRBV7-9 and TRBJ2-5; no reliable D call. In DNA, the CDR3 is TGTGCCAGCAGCGCCCCCGAGGTCGAGGTCGCCGGGACCCAGTACTTC. It yields the protein CASSAPEVEVAGTQYF.